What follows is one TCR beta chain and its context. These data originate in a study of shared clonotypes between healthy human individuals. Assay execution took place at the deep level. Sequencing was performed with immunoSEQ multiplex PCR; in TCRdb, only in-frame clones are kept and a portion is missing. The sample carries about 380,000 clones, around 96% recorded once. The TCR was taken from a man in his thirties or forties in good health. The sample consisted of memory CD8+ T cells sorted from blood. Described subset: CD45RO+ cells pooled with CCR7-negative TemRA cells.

The CDR3 protein is CASSLVTLLSYEQYF. The CDR3 DNA reads TGTGCCAGCAGCTTAGTCACCTTACTCTCCTACGAGCAGTACTTC. The V and J genes are TRBV7-9 and TRBJ2-7; D is undetermined. Germline lookup yields CDR1 SEHNR and CDR2 FQNEAQ (reference sequence). The V gene lost 1 base and the J gene lost 0 bases, with 10 bases spanning the gap. CDR3 length: 15 amino acids.